These 27 T cell receptor beta chains were sequenced from one sample in a study of T cell responses to AZD1222 COVID-19 vaccine. The table came from immunoSEQ multiplex PCR; TCRdb's copy has only in-frame clones and leaves some out. The sample consists of roughly 120,000 clones, around 88% of them appearing once. The sample in question was peripheral blood, obtained 28 days after the second AZD1222 dose. The receptors shown here come from an adult who received the AZD1222 COVID-19 vaccine.

This clone was seen a single time. CDR3 loop: CASSQDRGSSGANVLTF. The CDR3, as DNA: TGTGCCAGCAGCCAAGATAGGGGGAGCTCTGGGGCCAACGTCCTGACTTTC. The chain couples TRBV4-2 to TRBJ2-6; the D gene is possibly TRBD1 (6 bases). V was trimmed by 0 bases and J by 0 bases, leaving 9 bases between them. Germline lookup yields CDR1 LGHNA and CDR2 YNFKEQ. The length of the CDR3 is 17 residues.

This chain joins TRBV6-5 and TRBJ1-1; D gene unclear. The V and J ends lost 7 bases and 2 bases respectively, with 5 bases between them. The CDR3 contains 11 residues. Looked up from germline, CDR1 is MNHEY and CDR2 is SVGAGI. The CDR3 spells CASISNTEAFF. In DNA, the CDR3 is TGTGCCAGCATTTCAAACACTGAAGCTTTCTTT.

V is TRBV2 and J is TRBJ1-6, with D hard to call. The germline CDR1 and CDR2 sequences are SNHLY and FYNNEI. Trimming cost V 3 bases and J 4 bases, with 4 bases left between them. The CDR3 extends over 13 amino acids. CDR3 coding DNA: TGTGCCAGCAGTGATCTTTATAATTCACCCCTCCACTTT. Protein sequence: CASSDLYNSPLHF.

This clone has a single count. The chain joins TRBV3-1 (or the pseudogene TRBV3-2) to TRBJ1-2; tentative D call: TRBD1 (5 bases). Germline CDR1 is LGHDT and CDR2 is YNNKEL (reference sequence). The ends were cut back, 1 base at V and 4 bases at J, with 7 bases in the middle. CDR3 length equals 13 residues. The CDR3 loop reads CASSQGGVYGYTF. The CDR3 bases are TGTGCCAGCAGCCAAGGGGGCGTCTATGGCTACACCTTC.

The gene calls are TRBV6-5 and TRBJ1-1; D call uncertain. Germline V lookup: CDR1 MNHEY, CDR2 SVGAGI. The V and J ends lost 1 base and 4 bases respectively, with 13 bases between them. This CDR3 comprises 15 residues. The CDR3 here is CASSYLLGDRTEAFF. CDR3 in DNA: TGTGCCAGCAGTTACTTGCTGGGAGATCGCACTGAAGCTTTCTTT.

The chain combines TRBV14 with TRBJ2-1, with D hard to call. The ends were cut back, 0 bases at V and 3 bases at J, with 6 bases in the middle. The germline CDR1 and CDR2 sequences are SGHDN and FVKESK. The CDR3 is made up of 14 amino acids. CDR3 sequence reads: CASSQDINYNEQFF. CDR3 sequence (DNA): TGTGCCAGCAGCCAAGATATCAACTACAATGAGCAGTTCTTC.

The chain links TRBV11-2 to TRBJ1-2; D remains ambiguous. This CDR3 region has 15 residues. With 5 bases removed from V and 4 bases from J, the gap between germline ends came to 17 bases. Germline lookup yields CDR1 SGHAT and CDR2 FQNNGV. CDR3 nucleotides: TGTGCCAGCAGCCCACTGGAGCGCTCGAGCTATGGCTACACCTTC. As protein: CASSPLERSSYGYTF.

The chain combines TRBV9 with TRBJ1-1; 10 bases align to TRBD1. With 2 bases clipped from V and 5 bases from J, the junction kept 6 bases outside the gene matches. Germline assignment: CDR1 SGDLS and CDR2 YYNGEE. The CDR3 runs to 15 residues. Here the CDR3 reads CASSVDRGRGTEAFF. CDR3 nucleotide sequence: TGTGCCAGCAGCGTCGACAGGGGGCGAGGGACTGAAGCTTTCTTT.

The chain combines TRBV11-2 with TRBJ1-1; D is possibly TRBD1 (5 bases). The length of the CDR3 is 13 residues. Germline lookup yields CDR1 SGHAT and CDR2 FQNNGV. Trimming took off 0 bases at V and 7 bases at J, with 9 bases between the two ends. CDR3 region: CASSLEQALEAFF. The DNA for the CDR3 is TGTGCCAGCAGCTTAGAACAGGCCCTTGAAGCTTTCTTT.

The genes are TRBV9 and TRBJ1-3, with 7 positions matching TRBD1. V shed 4 bases, J shed 0 bases, and the junction held 7 bases outside the gene matches. CDR3 length: 16 residues. CDR1 is SGDLS, CDR2 YYNGEE, per germline. The CDR3 is CASSHDRVYSGNTIYF. The CDR3, as DNA: TGTGCCAGCAGCCACGACAGGGTCTACTCTGGAAACACCATATATTTT.

The rearrangement joins TRBV6-2 or TRBV6-3 to TRBJ2-1, with unresolved D. Germline loops: CDR1 MNHEY, CDR2 SVGEGT. This CDR3 contains 13 residues. V was clipped by 3 bases and J by 8 bases, with 11 bases between them. Here the CDR3 reads CASSYSTVDEQFF. The CDR3, as DNA: TGTGCCAGCAGTTATAGTACAGTCGATGAGCAGTTCTTC.

The genes are TRBV29-1 and TRBJ2-5; tentatively, D is TRBD2 (6 bases). The CDR3 is 10 residues long. Trimming took off 7 bases at V and 4 bases at J, with 7 bases between the two ends. Germline loops: CDR1 SQVTM, CDR2 ANQGSEA. The CDR3 DNA is TGCAGCGGGGGGGTAGAGACCCAGTACTTC. Its translation: CSGGVETQYF.

The chain couples TRBV5-1 to TRBJ2-2; D could derive from TRBD1 or TRBD2 (5 bases each). V gave up 1 base and J gave up 4 bases, with 14 bases separating them. CDR1 is SGHRS and CDR2 is YFSETQ in the germline V gene. There are 16 residues in the CDR3. The CDR3 is CASSLRRGRSTGELFF. The CDR3 DNA is TGCGCCAGCAGCTTGCGTCGGGGCCGGAGCACCGGGGAGCTGTTTTTT.

The J gene is TRBJ1-6, the V gene TRBV7-9; D is perhaps TRBD1 (5 bases). The V and J ends lost 5 bases and 9 bases respectively, with 14 bases between them. CDR1 is SEHNR and CDR2 is FQNEAQ in the germline V gene (reference sequence). This CDR3 region has 14 residues. The CDR3 sequence is CASSPGTGVSPLHF. CDR3 bases: TGTGCCAGCAGCCCAGGGACGGGCGTTTCACCCCTCCACTTT.

This rearrangement joins TRBV11-2 to TRBJ2-7; 16 bases agree with TRBD2. V dropped 4 bases and J dropped 12; count of bases not matched to a gene: 6. Germline V gene data show CDR1 as SGHAT and CDR2 as FQNNGV. The CDR3 sequence is 14 residues long. The CDR3 DNA reads as TGTGCCAGCAGCTGGGAGGGACTAGCGGGGGGGACGTACTTC. It translates to CASSWEGLAGGTYF.

The CDR3 coding sequence is TGCGCCAGCAGTGACCTCCGGGGGACTAGCGGGAGGCGCGGCGGGGAGCTGTTTTTT. Protein: CASSDLRGTSGRRGGELFF. This sequence joins TRBV10-1 and TRBJ2-2; the match to TRBD2 covers 15 bases. This CDR3 is built from 19 residues. V lost 3 bases, J lost 7 bases, and 12 bases stayed unmatched. Germline loops: CDR1 WNHNN, CDR2 SYGVQD (reference sequence).

The V call is TRBV2, the J call TRBJ2-7; 7 positions agree with TRBD1. The CDR3 is made up of 14 amino acids. Germline V gene data show CDR1 as SNHLY and CDR2 as FYNNEI. V was pared by 7 bases and J by 6 bases, with 12 bases of the junction left unmatched. The CDR3 sequence: CASTLVGGYAEQYF. For the CDR3, the DNA is TGTGCCAGCACCTTGGTAGGGGGCTATGCCGAGCAGTACTTC.

This rearrangement joins TRBV4-3 to TRBJ2-7; D uncertain. V dropped 0 bases and J dropped 3 bases, with 15 bases sitting between them. Germline V gene lookup returns CDR1 LGHNA and CDR2 YSLEER. This CDR3 is built from 16 residues. The CDR3 sequence: CASSQDHAVKFYEQYF. CDR3 bases: TGCGCCAGCAGCCAAGATCATGCGGTGAAGTTCTACGAGCAGTACTTC.

CDR3 nucleotides: TGTGCCAGCAGCGAGCCAGGCTCCTACAATGAGCAGTTCTTC. This translates into CASSEPGSYNEQFF. V is TRBV9 and J is TRBJ2-1; D is undetermined. This CDR3 is 14 amino acids long. CDR1 and CDR2 (germline): SGDLS, YYNGEE. V gave up 3 bases and J gave up 0 bases, with 7 bases separating them.

This chain connects TRBV29-1 to TRBJ1-6; D not resolved. The CDR3 spans 13 residues. The V gene's germline CDR1 is SQVTM and CDR2 ANQGSEA. With 4 bases removed from V and 6 bases from J, the gap between germline ends came to 10 bases. CDR3 nucleotide sequence: TGCAGCGTTGGGGAGGGTACTAATTCACCCCTCCACTTT. This sequence encodes CSVGEGTNSPLHF. Complete variable domain (other parts from reference TRBV29-1 and TRBJ1-6): SAVISQKPSRDICQRGTSLTIQCQVDSQVTMMFWYRQQPGQSLTLIATANQGSEATYESGFVIDKFPISRPNLTFSTLTVSNMSPEDSSIYLCSVGEGTNSPLHFGNGTRLTVT.

The CDR3 DNA follows: TGTGCCACCAGTGGCGCAAGGGACGGGGGAAACACCATATATTTT. Its protein product is CATSGARDGGNTIYF. The chain joins TRBV24-1 to TRBJ1-3, with a possible D match to TRBD1 (5 bases). The V end was cut by 5 bases, the J end by 4 bases, with 14 bases between. CDR1 and CDR2 from the germline V gene are KGHDR and SFDVKD. This CDR3 is built from 15 residues.

The chain couples TRBV7-8 to TRBJ2-3; 7 bases fit TRBD1. This CDR3 spans 15 amino acids. Germline values: CDR1 SGHVS, CDR2 FQNEAQ. The J segment lost 0 bases and the V segment lost 7 bases, leaving 7 bases of the junction unmatched. The CDR3 DNA reads as TGTGCCAGCATCCCCGGGACAGAGAGCACAGATACGCAGTATTTT. Amino acid sequence: CASIPGTESTDTQYF.

CDR3: CASTLRTGSYEQYF. The CDR3 DNA reads as TGTGCCAGCACCTTACGGACGGGCTCCTACGAGCAGTACTTC. V usage is TRBV27 and J usage is TRBJ2-7; D not certain. The V and J ends lost 7 bases and 0 bases respectively, with 13 bases between them. The CDR3 length is 14 residues. Looked up from germline, CDR1 is MNHEY and CDR2 is SMNVEV (reference sequence).

This chain links TRBV13 with TRBJ1-1; no reliable D call. The CDR3 covers 13 residues. V was pared by 4 bases and J by 4 bases, with 10 bases between. Germline CDR1 PRHDT, CDR2 FYEKMQ (reference sequence). The CDR3, as DNA: TGTGCCAGCAGCTACCCTGGGAGCACTGAAGCTTTCTTT. Translated, it gives CASSYPGSTEAFF.

This clone has just one count. The V call is TRBV7-6, the J call TRBJ1-2; 12 bases line up with TRBD1. From germline, CDR1 is SGHVS and CDR2 FNYEAQ. V lost 4 bases and J lost 4; bases outside the gene matches: 4. The CDR3 is 15 amino acids. The CDR3 protein is CASSSGTGGAYGYTF. CDR3 DNA sequence: TGTGCCAGCAGCTCCGGGACAGGGGGCGCCTATGGCTACACCTTC.

V and J are TRBV7-2 and TRBJ1-4; 8 bases agree with TRBD1. The CDR3 is 14 residues long. Trimming at V came to 5 bases and at J to 5 bases, leaving 4 bases not matched to a gene. Germline loops: CDR1 SGHTA, CDR2 FQGNSA. CDR3 amino acids: CASSRTGRNEKLFF. CDR3 DNA sequence: TGTGCCAGCAGCCGGACAGGGAGAAATGAAAAACTGTTTTTT.

As for this clone: A read error may account for a junction end that differs from germline. The genes are TRBV7-9 and TRBJ2-7, with D perhaps TRBD2 (5 bases). Germline assignment: CDR1 SEHNR and CDR2 FQNEAQ (reference sequence). This CDR3 has 15 residues. In nucleotides, the CDR3 is TGTGCCAGCAGCATCGGGGTCGCAATTCCCTACGGGCAGTACTTC. As protein: CASSIGVAIPYGQYF.